One and the same sample provided the 17 T cell receptor beta chains below, sequenced in a study of siplizumab effects on memory and regulatory T cells. TCRdb keeps only in-frame clones here, not all; method: immunoSEQ multiplex PCR. This table has around 100,000 clones, around 94% appearing once. Sequencing input: non-Treg CD4+ T cells sorted from blood. The source is a human donor in good health.

This chain joins TRBV19 and TRBJ2-2; D gene uncertain. CDR1 and CDR2 from the germline V gene are LNHDA and SQIVND (reference sequence). The V gene lost 2 bases and the J gene lost 3 bases, with 10 bases spanning the gap. The CDR3 is made up of 15 amino acids. The CDR3 is CASSILSEDTGELFF. The DNA for the CDR3 is TGTGCCAGTAGTATACTTAGTGAGGACACCGGGGAGCTGTTTTTT.

The chain uses TRBV7-8 and TRBJ2-2, with a weak D call TRBD2 (6 bases). V was cut by 4 bases and J by 1 base, with 19 bases left in between. The CDR3 is made up of 18 amino acids. CDR1 SGHVS and CDR2 FQNEAQ come from the germline V gene. The CDR3 DNA sequence: TGTGCCAGCAGCTCACGGAGACGGGGGTTACAGAACACCGGGGAGCTGTTTTTT. The encoded protein is CASSSRRRGLQNTGELFF.

The chain combines TRBV9 with TRBJ2-5; 14 nucleotides match TRBD2. The CDR3 spans 17 residues. Trimming at V came to 4 bases and at J to 5 bases, leaving 10 bases not matched to a gene. Germline assignment: CDR1 SGDLS and CDR2 YYNGEE. The CDR3 reads CASSPGTSGGTRETQYF. CDR3 DNA sequence: TGTGCCAGCAGCCCCGGGACTAGCGGGGGTACTCGGGAGACCCAGTACTTC.

V gene TRBV19 combines with J gene TRBJ1-5; D is perhaps TRBD1 (6 bases). V was pared by 4 bases and J by 1 base, with 11 bases between. The CDR3 runs to 15 residues. Germline V gene data show CDR1 as LNHDA and CDR2 as SQIVND (reference sequence). The CDR3 here is CASSTPRGSNQPQHF. CDR3 DNA sequence: TGTGCCAGTAGTACCCCAAGGGGGAGCAATCAGCCCCAGCATTTT. Using reference TRBV19 and TRBJ1-5 for the parts outside the CDR3, the full variable domain is DGGITQSPKYLFRKEGQNVTLSCEQNLNHDAMYWYRQDPGQGLRLIYYSQIVNDFQKGDIAEGYSVSREKKESFPLTVTSAQKNPTAFYLCASSTPRGSNQPQHFGDGTRLSIL.

The chain couples TRBV6-4 to TRBJ2-2; D not resolved. This CDR3 comprises 14 residues. Germline values: CDR1 MRHNA, CDR2 SNTAGT. Trimming left V 4 bases short and J 4 bases short, with 10 bases between. The CDR3 DNA reads TGTGCCAGCAGTGCATCCCCGGGCACCGGGGAGCTGTTTTTT. Its translation is CASSASPGTGELFF.

CDR3 bases: TGTGCCAGCAGCTCCTGGGACTCTGGAAACACCATATATTTT. Translating gives CASSSWDSGNTIYF. The V and J genes are TRBV11-3 and TRBJ1-3; no clear D gene. The germline V gene encodes CDR1 SGHNT and CDR2 YENEEA. The CDR3 runs 14 residues. V was cut by 4 bases and J by 0 bases, with 7 bases left in between.

This chain uses TRBV6-5 with TRBJ2-5, with D unclear. The CDR3 contains 11 residues. CDR1 is MNHEY and CDR2 is SVGAGI in the germline V gene. The V end was cut by 5 bases, the J end by 5 bases, with 6 bases between. As DNA, the CDR3 is TGTGCCAGCAGTCCCGGGGAGACCCAGTACTTC. Protein sequence: CASSPGETQYF.

V and J are TRBV10-3 and TRBJ2-3; 10 nucleotides match TRBD2. Germline CDR1 and CDR2: ENHRY and SYGVKD. The CDR3 sequence is 13 residues long. V was pared by 11 bases and J by 5 bases, with 7 bases of the junction left unmatched. The CDR3 sequence is CASEREGRDTQYF. In DNA form, the CDR3 reads TGTGCCTCAGAGCGGGAGGGCCGAGATACGCAGTATTTT.

The chain couples TRBV5-1 to TRBJ2-7, with D perhaps matching TRBD1 (5 bases). This CDR3 is built from 13 residues. Germline V gene lookup returns CDR1 SGHRS and CDR2 YFSETQ. Trimming cost V 3 bases and J 1 base, with 8 bases left between them. The CDR3 DNA sequence: TGCGCCAGCAGCTCGCAGGGTTCCTACGAGCAGTACTTC. Its protein product is CASSSQGSYEQYF.

The chain uses TRBV30 and TRBJ1-5, with D hard to call. Germline V CDR1 and CDR2: GTSNPN, SVGIG (reference sequence). This CDR3 has 15 amino acids. Trimming shortened V by 3 bases and J by 2 bases, and 14 bases separated the two germline ends. This CDR3 reads CAWRPRGWGNQPQHF. In DNA form, the CDR3 reads TGTGCCTGGAGACCACGAGGCTGGGGCAATCAGCCCCAGCATTTT.

The gene calls are TRBV5-1 and TRBJ1-2; D call uncertain. Per germline, CDR1 SGHRS and CDR2 YFSETQ. This CDR3 comprises 15 residues. V lost 1 base to trimming and J lost 4 bases, with 14 bases between them. The DNA of the CDR3 is TGCGCCAGCAGCTTGTATTTGGCCGGCACCTATGGCTACACCTTC. Residues: CASSLYLAGTYGYTF.

The chain joins TRBV6-5 to TRBJ1-5; no firm D call. Trimming stripped 4 bases from V and 2 bases from J, with 12 bases between. Germline CDR1 and CDR2: MNHEY and SVGAGI. The CDR3 length is 15 residues. The CDR3 region is CASSFLSGGNQPQHF. CDR3 sequence (DNA): TGTGCCAGCAGTTTCTTATCCGGGGGCAATCAGCCCCAGCATTTT.

In this sample, this clone turned up a few times. The chain couples TRBV7-9 to TRBJ1-1; 8 positions agree with TRBD1. Germline values: CDR1 SEHNR, CDR2 FQNEAQ (reference sequence). This CDR3 is built from 13 residues. V lost 5 bases and J lost 4; bases outside the gene matches: 3. CDR3 in amino acids: CASSPTGGTEAFF. CDR3 coding DNA: TGTGCCAGCAGCCCTACAGGGGGCACTGAAGCTTTCTTT.

The genes are TRBV19 and TRBJ2-7; D unresolved. CDR3 length: 15 residues. Looked up from germline, CDR1 is LNHDA and CDR2 is SQIVND (reference sequence). The V end was cut by 3 bases, the J end by 0 bases, with 12 bases between. The CDR3 spells CASSIGSLLSYEQYF. The DNA of the CDR3 is TGTGCCAGTAGTATTGGGTCCCTACTCTCCTACGAGCAGTACTTC.

The V gene is TRBV9, the J gene TRBJ2-3; the D is unclear. V was clipped by 1 base and J by 0 bases, with 9 bases between them. The CDR3 loop spans 15 amino acids. CDR1 and CDR2 from the germline V gene are SGDLS and YYNGEE. The CDR3 spells CASSVRSQSTDTQYF. DNA for the CDR3: TGTGCCAGCAGCGTACGGAGCCAGAGCACAGATACGCAGTATTTT. Complete variable domain (other parts from reference TRBV9 and TRBJ2-3): DSGVTQTPKHLITATGQRVTLRCSPRSGDLSVYWYQQSLDQGLQFLIQYYNGEERAKGNILERFSAQQFPDLHSELNLSSLELGDSALYFCASSVRSQSTDTQYFGPGTRLTVL.

The chain joins TRBV5-1 to TRBJ2-7; D is perhaps TRBD2 (5 bases). CDR1 is SGHRS, CDR2 YFSETQ, per germline. This CDR3 has 14 amino acids. The V and J ends lost 0 bases and 4 bases respectively, with 11 bases between them. The CDR3, as DNA: TGCGCCAGCAGCTTGGCGGGAAAAGGATACGAGCAGTACTTC. As protein: CASSLAGKGYEQYF. Looking up the rest from reference TRBV5-1 and TRBJ2-7 gives the full variable domain: KAGVTQTPRYLIKTRGQQVTLSCSPISGHRSVSWYQQTPGQGLQFLFEYFSETQRNKGNFPGRFSGRQFSNSRSEMNVSTLELGDSALYLCASSLAGKGYEQYFGPGTRLTVT.

This clone has just one count. The chain joins TRBV19 to TRBJ1-5; 7 nucleotides agree with TRBD1. CDR1 and CDR2 (germline): LNHDA, SQIVND (reference sequence). V lost 5 bases to trimming and J lost 2 bases; unmatched junction nucleotides: 6. This CDR3 is built from 15 residues. This CDR3 is CASSFDRAGNQPQHF. The CDR3, as DNA: TGTGCCAGTAGTTTCGACAGGGCCGGCAATCAGCCCCAGCATTTT.